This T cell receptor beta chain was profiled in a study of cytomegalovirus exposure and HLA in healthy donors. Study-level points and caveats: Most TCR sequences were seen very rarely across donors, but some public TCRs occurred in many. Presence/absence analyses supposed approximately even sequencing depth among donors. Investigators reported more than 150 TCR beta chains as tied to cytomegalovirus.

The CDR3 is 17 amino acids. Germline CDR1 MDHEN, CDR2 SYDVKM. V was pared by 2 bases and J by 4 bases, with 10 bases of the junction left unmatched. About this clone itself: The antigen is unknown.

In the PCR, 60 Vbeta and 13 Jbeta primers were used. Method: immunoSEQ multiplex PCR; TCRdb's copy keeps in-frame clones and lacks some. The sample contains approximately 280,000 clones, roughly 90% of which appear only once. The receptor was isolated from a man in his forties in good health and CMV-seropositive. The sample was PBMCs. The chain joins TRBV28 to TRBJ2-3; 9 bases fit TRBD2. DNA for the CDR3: TGTGCCAGCAGTTTAGAGTCGGCTAGCGGGACCCCAGATACGCAGTATTTT. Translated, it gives CASSLESASGTPDTQYF.